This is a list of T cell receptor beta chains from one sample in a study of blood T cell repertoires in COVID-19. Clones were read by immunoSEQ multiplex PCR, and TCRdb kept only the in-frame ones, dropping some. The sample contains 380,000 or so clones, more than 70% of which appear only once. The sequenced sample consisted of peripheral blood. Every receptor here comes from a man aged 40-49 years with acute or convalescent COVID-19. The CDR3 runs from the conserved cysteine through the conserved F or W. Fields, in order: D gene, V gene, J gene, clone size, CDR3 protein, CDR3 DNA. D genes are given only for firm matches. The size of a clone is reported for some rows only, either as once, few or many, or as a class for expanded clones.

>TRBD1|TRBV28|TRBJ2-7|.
CASSLGTDGYEQYF
TGTGCCAGCAGTTTAGGGACAGACGGGTACGAGCAGTACTTC
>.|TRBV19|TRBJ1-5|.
CASKKESGLEEPQHF
TGTGCCAGTAAGAAGGAGTCCGGACTTGAGGAGCCCCAGCATTTT
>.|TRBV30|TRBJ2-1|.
CAWSTPQSSSYNEQFF
TGTGCCTGGAGTACCCCACAGTCGAGCTCCTACAATGAGCAGTTCTTC
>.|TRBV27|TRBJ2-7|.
CASSPGLMVEQYF
TGTGCCAGCAGCCCAGGACTAATGGTCGAGCAGTACTTC
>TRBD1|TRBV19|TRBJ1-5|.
CASSSGNRGDSNQPQHF
TGTGCCAGTAGTTCAGGGAACAGGGGGGATAGCAATCAGCCCCAGCATTTT
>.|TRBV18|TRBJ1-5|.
CASSLQGRSNQPQHF
TGTGCCAGCTCACTACAGGGCCGGAGCAATCAGCCCCAGCATTTT
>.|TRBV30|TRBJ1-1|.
CAWMRESTEAFF
TGTGCCTGGATGAGGGAGAGCACTGAAGCTTTCTTT
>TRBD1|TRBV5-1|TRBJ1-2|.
CASRSGTGNGYTF
TGCGCCAGCAGGTCCGGGACAGGGAATGGCTACACCTTC
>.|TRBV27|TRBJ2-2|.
CASSLVQGVGTGELFF
TGTGCCAGCAGTTTAGTACAGGGCGTTGGCACCGGGGAGCTGTTTTTT
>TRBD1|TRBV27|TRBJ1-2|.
CASSSVADRGNGYTF
TGTGCCAGCAGTTCCGTCGCTGACAGGGGGAATGGCTACACCTTC
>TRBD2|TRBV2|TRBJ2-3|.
CASRLTSGTSPDTQYF
TGTGCCAGCAGGTTGACTAGCGGGACGTCCCCAGATACGCAGTATTTT
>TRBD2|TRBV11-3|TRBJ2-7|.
CASSRRLATETYEQYF
TGTGCCAGCAGCCGGCGACTAGCGACGGAAACCTACGAGCAGTACTTC
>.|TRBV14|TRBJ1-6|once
CASSQDRSGSPLHF
TGTGCCAGCAGCCAAGATAGATCGGGATCACCCCTCCACTTT
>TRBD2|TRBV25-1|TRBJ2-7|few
CASSHTGVAGVEEQYF
TGTGCCAGCAGTCACACAGGGGTAGCGGGGGTAGAGGAGCAGTACTTC
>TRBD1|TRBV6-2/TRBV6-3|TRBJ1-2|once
CASSYPRTGDYTF
TGTGCCAGCAGTTACCCACGGACAGGGGACTACACCTTC
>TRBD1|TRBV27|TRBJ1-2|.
CASSPDRGWSSGYTF
TGTGCCAGCAGTCCGGACAGGGGGTGGTCTAGTGGCTACACCTTC
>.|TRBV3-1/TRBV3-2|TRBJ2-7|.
CASSRGLKDEQYF
TGTGCCAGCAGCCGAGGGTTGAAAGACGAGCAGTACTTC
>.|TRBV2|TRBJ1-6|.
CASSRVFSPLHF
TGTGCCAGCAGCAGGGTCTTCTCACCCCTCCACTTT
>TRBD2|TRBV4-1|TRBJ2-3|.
CASSPLVLAGGDTQYF
TGCGCCAGCAGCCCCCTAGTCTTAGCGGGGGGAGATACGCAGTATTTT
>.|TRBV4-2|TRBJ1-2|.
CASSQERGGNGYTF
TGTGCCAGCAGCCAAGAGAGAGGGGGAAATGGCTACACCTTC
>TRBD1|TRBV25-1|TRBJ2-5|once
CASSVSGTGGRETQYF
TGTGCCAGCAGTGTTTCCGGGACAGGGGGCCGGGAGACCCAGTACTTC
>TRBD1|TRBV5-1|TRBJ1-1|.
CASSARQGTGNTEAFF
TGCGCCAGCAGCGCGAGACAGGGGACGGGAAACACTGAAGCTTTCTTT
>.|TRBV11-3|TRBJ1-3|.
CASSQREDRNTIYF
TGTGCCAGCAGCCAGCGGGAGGACAGAAACACCATATATTTT
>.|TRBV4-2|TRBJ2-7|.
CASSPEGGRDYEQYF
TGTGCCAGCAGCCCGGAGGGGGGGCGGGATTACGAGCAGTACTTC
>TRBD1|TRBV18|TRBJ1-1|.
CASSTGQGLNTEAFF
TGTGCCAGCTCAACTGGACAGGGACTGAACACTGAAGCTTTCTTT
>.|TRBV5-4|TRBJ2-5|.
CASSRREETQYF
TGTGCCAGCAGTCGCAGGGAAGAGACCCAGTACTTC
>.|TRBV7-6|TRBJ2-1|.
CASSLVLERSSYNEQFF
TGTGCCAGCAGCTTAGTGTTAGAGAGGAGCTCCTACAATGAGCAGTTCTTC
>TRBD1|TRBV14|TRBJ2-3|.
CASSPDRASTDTQYF
TGTGCCAGCAGCCCAGACAGGGCCAGCACAGATACGCAGTATTTT
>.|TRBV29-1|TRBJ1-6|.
CSALDSPYNSPLHF
TGCAGCGCCCTGGACAGCCCGTATAATTCACCCCTCCACTTT
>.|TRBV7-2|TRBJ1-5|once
CASSLGGGVGGNQPQHF
TGTGCCAGCAGCTTAGGGGGCGGGGTAGGAGGCAATCAGCCCCAGCATTTT
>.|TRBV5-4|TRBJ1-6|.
CASSYGLLTSYNSPLHF
TGTGCCAGCAGTTATGGACTTCTAACCTCCTATAATTCACCCCTCCACTTT
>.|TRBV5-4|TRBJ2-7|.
CASSLTAGDNEQYF
TGTGCCAGCAGCTTAACGGCAGGGGATAACGAGCAGTACTTC
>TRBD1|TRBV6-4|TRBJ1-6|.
CASSDKGQGENSPLHF
TGTGCCAGCAGTGACAAGGGACAGGGAGAAAATTCACCCCTCCACTTT
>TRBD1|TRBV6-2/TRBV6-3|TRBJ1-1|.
CASRPSGTGQGSTEAFF
TGTGCCAGCAGACCTTCCGGGACAGGTCAAGGGAGCACTGAAGCTTTCTTT
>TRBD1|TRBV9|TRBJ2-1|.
CASSPQTGYHEQFF
TGTGCCAGCAGCCCCCAGACAGGGTACCATGAGCAGTTCTTC
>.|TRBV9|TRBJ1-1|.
CASSIQGGNTEAFF
TGTGCCAGCAGCATACAGGGCGGGAACACTGAAGCTTTCTTT
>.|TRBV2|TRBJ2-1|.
CASSTAAYNEQFF
TGTGCCAGCAGTACGGCGGCCTACAATGAGCAGTTCTTC